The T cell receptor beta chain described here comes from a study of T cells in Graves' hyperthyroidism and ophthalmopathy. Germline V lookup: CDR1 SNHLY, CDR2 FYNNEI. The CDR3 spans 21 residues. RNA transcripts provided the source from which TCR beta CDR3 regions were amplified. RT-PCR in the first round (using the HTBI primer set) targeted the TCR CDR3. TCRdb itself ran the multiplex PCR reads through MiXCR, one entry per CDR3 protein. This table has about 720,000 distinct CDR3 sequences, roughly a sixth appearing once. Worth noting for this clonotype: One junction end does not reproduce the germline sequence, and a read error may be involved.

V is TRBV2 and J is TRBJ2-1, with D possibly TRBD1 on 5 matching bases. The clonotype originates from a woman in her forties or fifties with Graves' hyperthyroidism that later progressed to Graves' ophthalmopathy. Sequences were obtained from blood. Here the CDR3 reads CGSSERGIRGTQRASYNEQFF. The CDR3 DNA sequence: TGTGGCAGCAGTGAAAGGGGTATCAGAGGTACCCAAAGGGCCTCTTACAATGAGCAGTTCTTC.